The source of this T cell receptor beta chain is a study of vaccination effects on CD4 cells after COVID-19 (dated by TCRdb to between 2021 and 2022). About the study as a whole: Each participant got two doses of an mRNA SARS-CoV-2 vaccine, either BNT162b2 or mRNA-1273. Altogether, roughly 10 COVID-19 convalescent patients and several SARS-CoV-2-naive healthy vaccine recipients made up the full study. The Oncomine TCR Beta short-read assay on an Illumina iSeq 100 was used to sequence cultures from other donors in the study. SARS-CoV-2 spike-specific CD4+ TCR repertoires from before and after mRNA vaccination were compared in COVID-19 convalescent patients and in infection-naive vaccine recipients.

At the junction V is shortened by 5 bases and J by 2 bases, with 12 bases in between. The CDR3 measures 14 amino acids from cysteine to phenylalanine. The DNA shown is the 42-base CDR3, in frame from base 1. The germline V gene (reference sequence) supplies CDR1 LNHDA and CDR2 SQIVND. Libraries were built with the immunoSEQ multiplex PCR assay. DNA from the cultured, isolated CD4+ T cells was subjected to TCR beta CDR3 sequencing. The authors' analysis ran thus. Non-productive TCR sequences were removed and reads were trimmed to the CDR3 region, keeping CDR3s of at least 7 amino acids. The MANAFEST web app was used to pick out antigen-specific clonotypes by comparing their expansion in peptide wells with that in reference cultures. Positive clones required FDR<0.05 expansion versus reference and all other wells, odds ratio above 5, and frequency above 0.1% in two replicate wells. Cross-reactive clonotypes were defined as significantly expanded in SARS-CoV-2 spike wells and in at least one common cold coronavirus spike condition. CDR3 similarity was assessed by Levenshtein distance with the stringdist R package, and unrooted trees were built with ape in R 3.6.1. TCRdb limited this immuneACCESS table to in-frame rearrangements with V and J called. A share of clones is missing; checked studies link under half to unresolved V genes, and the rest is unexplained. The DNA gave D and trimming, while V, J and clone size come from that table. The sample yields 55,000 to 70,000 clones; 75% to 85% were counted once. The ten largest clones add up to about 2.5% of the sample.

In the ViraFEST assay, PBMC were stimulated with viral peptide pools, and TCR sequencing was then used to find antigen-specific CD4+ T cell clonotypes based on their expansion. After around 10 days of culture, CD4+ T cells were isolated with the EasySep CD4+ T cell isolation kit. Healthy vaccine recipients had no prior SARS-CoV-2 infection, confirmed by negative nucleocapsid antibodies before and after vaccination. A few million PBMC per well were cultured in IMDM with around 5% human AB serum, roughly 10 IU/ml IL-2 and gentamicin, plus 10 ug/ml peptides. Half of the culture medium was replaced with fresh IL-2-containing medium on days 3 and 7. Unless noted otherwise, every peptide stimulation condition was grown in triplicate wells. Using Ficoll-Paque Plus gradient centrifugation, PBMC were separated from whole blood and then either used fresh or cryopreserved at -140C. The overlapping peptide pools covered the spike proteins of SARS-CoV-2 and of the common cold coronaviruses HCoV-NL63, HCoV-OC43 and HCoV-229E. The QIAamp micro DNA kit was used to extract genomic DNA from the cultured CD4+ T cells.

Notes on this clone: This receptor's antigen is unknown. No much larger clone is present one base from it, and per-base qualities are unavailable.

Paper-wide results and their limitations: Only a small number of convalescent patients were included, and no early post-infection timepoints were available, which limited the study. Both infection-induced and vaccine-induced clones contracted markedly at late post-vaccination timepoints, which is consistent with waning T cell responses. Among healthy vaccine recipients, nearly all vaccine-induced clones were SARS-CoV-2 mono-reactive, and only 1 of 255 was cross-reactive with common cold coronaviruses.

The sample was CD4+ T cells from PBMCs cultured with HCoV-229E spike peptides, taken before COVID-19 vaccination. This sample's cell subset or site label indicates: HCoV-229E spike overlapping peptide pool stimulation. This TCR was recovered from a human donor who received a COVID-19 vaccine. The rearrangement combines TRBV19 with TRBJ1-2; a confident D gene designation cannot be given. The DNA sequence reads TGTGCCAGTAGTCCGTACGGGATCAACTATGGCTACACCTTC. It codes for CASSPYGINYGYTF.